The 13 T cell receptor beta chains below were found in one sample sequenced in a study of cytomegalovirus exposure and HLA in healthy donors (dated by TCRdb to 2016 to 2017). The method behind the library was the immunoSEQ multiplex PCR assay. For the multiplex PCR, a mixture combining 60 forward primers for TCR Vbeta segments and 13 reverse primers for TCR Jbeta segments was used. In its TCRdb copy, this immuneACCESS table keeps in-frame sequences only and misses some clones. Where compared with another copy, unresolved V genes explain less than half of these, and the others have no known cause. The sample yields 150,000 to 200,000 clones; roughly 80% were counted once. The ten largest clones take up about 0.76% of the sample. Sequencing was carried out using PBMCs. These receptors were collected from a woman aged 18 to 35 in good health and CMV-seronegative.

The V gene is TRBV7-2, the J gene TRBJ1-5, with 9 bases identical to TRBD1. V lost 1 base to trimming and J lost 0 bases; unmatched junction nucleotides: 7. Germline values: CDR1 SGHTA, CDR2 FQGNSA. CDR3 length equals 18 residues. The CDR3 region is CASSLGWTGEYSNQPQHF. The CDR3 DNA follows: TGTGCCAGCAGCTTAGGCTGGACAGGGGAATATAGCAATCAGCCCCAGCATTTT.

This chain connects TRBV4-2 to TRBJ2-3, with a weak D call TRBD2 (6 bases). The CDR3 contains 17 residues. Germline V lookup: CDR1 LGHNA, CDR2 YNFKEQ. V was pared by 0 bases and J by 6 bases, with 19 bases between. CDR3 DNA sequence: TGTGCCAGCAGCCAAGACGTCCTAGCGCCATCCACGGATACGCAGTATTTT. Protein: CASSQDVLAPSTDTQYF.

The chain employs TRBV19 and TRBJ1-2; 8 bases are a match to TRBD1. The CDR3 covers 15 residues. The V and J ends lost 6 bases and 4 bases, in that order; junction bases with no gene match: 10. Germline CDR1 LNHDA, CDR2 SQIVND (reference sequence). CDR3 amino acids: CASSSFSGGPYGYTF. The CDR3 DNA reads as TGTGCCAGTAGCAGCTTCTCAGGGGGCCCCTATGGCTACACCTTC.

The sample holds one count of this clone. The CDR3 DNA is TGTGCCAGCAGGAGGGCGGGAGGATACACAGATACGCAGTATTTT. It codes for CASRRAGGYTDTQYF. The chain links TRBV6-5 to TRBJ2-3; 8 nucleotides match TRBD2. The V and J ends lost 6 bases and 2 bases, in that order; junction bases with no gene match: 7. This CDR3 contains 15 residues. Germline assignment: CDR1 MNHEY and CDR2 SVGAGI.

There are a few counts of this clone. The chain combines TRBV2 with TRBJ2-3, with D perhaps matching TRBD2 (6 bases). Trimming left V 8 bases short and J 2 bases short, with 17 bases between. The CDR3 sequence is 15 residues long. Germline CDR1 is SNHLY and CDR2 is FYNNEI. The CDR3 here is CASRRDSGYTDTQYF. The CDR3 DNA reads TGTGCCAGCCGACGAGATAGCGGATACACAGATACGCAGTATTTT. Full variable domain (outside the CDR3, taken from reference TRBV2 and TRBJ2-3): EPEVTQTPSHQVTQMGQEVILRCVPISNHLYFYWYRQILGQKVEFLVSFYNNEISEKSEIFDDQFSVERPDGSNFTLKIRSTKLEDSAMYFCASRRDSGYTDTQYFGPGTRLTVL.

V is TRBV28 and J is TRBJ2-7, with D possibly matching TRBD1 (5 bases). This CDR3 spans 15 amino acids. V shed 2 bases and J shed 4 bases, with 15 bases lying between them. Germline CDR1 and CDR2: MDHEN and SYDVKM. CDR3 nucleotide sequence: TGTGCCAGCAGTTTAACAGGAAGCCCAGTATACGAGCAGTACTTC. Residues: CASSLTGSPVYEQYF.

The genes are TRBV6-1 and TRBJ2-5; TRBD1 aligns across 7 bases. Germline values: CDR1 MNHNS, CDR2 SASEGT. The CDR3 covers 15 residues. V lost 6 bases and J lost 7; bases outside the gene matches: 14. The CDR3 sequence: CASRAPGTAVWTQYF. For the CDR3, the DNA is TGTGCCAGCAGAGCCCCCGGGACAGCGGTGTGGACCCAGTACTTC.

The CDR3 nucleotides read TGTGCCAGCAGTGGATACAGGGTGAACACTGAAGCTTTCTTT. It specifies CASSGYRVNTEAFF. This rearrangement joins TRBV6-1 to TRBJ1-1; possibly TRBD1 for D (6 bases). Germline V CDR1 and CDR2: MNHNS, SASEGT. V was trimmed by 4 bases and J by 0 bases, leaving 9 bases between them. The CDR3 length is 14 residues.

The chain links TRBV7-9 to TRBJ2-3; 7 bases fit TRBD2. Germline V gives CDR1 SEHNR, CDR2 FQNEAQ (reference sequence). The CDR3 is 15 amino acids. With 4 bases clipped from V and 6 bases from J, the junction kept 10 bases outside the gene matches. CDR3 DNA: TGTGCCAGCAGCTCGGGACTACCGGGGTGGGATACGCAGTATTTT. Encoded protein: CASSSGLPGWDTQYF.

CDR3 region: CASSLSPRSTEAFF. Written as DNA, the CDR3 is TGTGCCAGCAGTTTATCCCCGAGGAGCACTGAAGCTTTCTTT. The genes are TRBV28 and TRBJ1-1; D not resolved. Trimming cost V 1 base and J 4 bases, with 10 bases left between them. Germline V gives CDR1 MDHEN, CDR2 SYDVKM. The CDR3 sequence is 14 residues long.

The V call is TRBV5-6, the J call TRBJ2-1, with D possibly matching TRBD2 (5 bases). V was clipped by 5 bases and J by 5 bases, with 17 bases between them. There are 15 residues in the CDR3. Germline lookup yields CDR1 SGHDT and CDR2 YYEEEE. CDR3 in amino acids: CASSLPLTGNNEQFF. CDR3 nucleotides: TGTGCCAGCAGTCTCCCCCTAACCGGGAACAATGAGCAGTTCTTC.

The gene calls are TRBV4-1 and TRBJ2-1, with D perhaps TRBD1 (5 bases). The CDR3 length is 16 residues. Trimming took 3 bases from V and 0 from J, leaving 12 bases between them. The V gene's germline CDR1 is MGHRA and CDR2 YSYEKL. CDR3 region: CASSQAGISSYNEQFF. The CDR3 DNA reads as TGCGCCAGCAGCCAGGCAGGGATTAGCTCCTACAATGAGCAGTTCTTC.

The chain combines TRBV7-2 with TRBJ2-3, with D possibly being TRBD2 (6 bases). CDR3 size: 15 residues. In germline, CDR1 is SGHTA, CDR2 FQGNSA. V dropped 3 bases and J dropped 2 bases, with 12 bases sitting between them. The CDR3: CASSFFGGPTDTQYF. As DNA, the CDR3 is TGTGCCAGCAGCTTTTTCGGGGGACCCACAGATACGCAGTATTTT.